The clone carrying this TCR beta chain came up many times. Its cognate antigen is unknown. This sample was included in a study of blood T cells in healthy people across ages. Study-wide findings and caveats: Roughly linear declines in TCR beta diversity per million T cells occurred with age.

Through a sample-barcoded 5' primer and a J-beta primer mix, a second PCR was run for 7 to 11 cycles. MiXCR, run by TCRdb on the 5' RACE reads, gives a single entry per CDR3 protein. The table lists 650,000 to 800,000 distinct CDR3 sequences, over 40% of them singletons. Per the germline V gene, CDR1 is SGHRS and CDR2 is YFSETQ. This CDR3 is built from 14 residues. V was pared by 0 bases and J by 2 bases, with 7 bases between. The J gene is TRBJ2-3, the V gene TRBV5-1; D remains unclear. The clonotype was recovered from a woman older than 75 in good health. Sequencing input: blood. CDR3 nucleotide sequence: TGCGCCAGCAGCTTGGGCGAATCCACAGATACGCAGTATTTT. This codes for CASSLGESTDTQYF.